This passage covers 18 T cell receptor beta chains from one sample sequenced in a study of T cells after posttransplantation cyclophosphamide (dated by TCRdb to 2016 to 2018). The library was prepared using the immunoSEQ multiplex PCR assay. TCRdb obtained this table from immuneACCESS and retained in-frame rearrangements with V and J assigned. These tables miss some clones; where compared with another copy, unresolved V genes account for less than half of the shortfall, and the remainder is unexplained. This sample gives 45,000 to 60,000 clones in total; roughly nine tenths of them show up just once. The ten largest make up 3.1% of the sample. The specimen sequenced was PBMCs. The receptors stem from a woman aged 45-65 years in good health and a related stem cell transplant donor.

The CDR3 sequence: CASSLRAGGNSPLHF. In DNA form, the CDR3 reads TGTGCCAGCAGTTTACGCGCGGGTGGAAATTCACCCCTCCACTTT. This sequence joins TRBV27 and TRBJ1-6, with D uncertain. The germline CDR1 and CDR2 sequences are MNHEY and SMNVEV (reference sequence). The CDR3 covers 15 residues. With 2 bases removed from V and 7 bases from J, the gap between germline ends came to 12 bases.

This clone was picked up a small number of times. The chain combines TRBV29-1 with TRBJ2-2; TRBD1 matches 9 bases. Germline assignment: CDR1 SQVTM and CDR2 ANQGSEA. V was pared by 7 bases and J by 7 bases, with 13 bases of the junction left unmatched. The CDR3 has 15 residues. The CDR3 DNA reads as TGCAGCGCCCTGTCGGGACAGGGAGATCACGGGGAGCTGTTTTTT. Translated, it gives CSALSGQGDHGELFF.

V is TRBV2 and J is TRBJ2-7, with D hard to call. The germline V gene encodes CDR1 SNHLY and CDR2 FYNNEI. With 6 bases removed from V and 2 bases from J, the gap between germline ends came to 8 bases. The CDR3 length is 12 residues. The CDR3 DNA follows: TGTGCCAGCAGCGGTCGAACCTACGAGCAGTACTTC. Its translation is CASSGRTYEQYF.

The gene calls are TRBV2 and TRBJ2-1, with 15 positions matching TRBD2. CDR3 length: 20 residues. Germline CDR1 SNHLY, CDR2 FYNNEI. Trimming at V came to 0 bases and at J to 0 bases, leaving 6 bases not matched to a gene. The CDR3 nucleotides are TGTGCCAGCAGTGAAGCGCTTCAGGGACTAGCGGGAGGCTCCTACAATGAGCAGTTCTTC. Translation: CASSEALQGLAGGSYNEQFF.

This rearrangement joins TRBV27 to TRBJ1-6, with D possibly being TRBD1 (5 bases). The CDR3 covers 14 residues. In germline, CDR1 is MNHEY, CDR2 SMNVEV (reference sequence). Trimming cost V 5 bases and J 9 bases, with 14 bases left between them. The CDR3 DNA is TGTGCCAGCAGTCTCTTCCCCGGGGGTTCACCCCTCCACTTT. Translated, it gives CASSLFPGGSPLHF.

This sequence joins TRBV6-1 and TRBJ2-2; D possibly corresponds to TRBD1 (6 bases). Trimming shortened V by 6 bases and J by 6 bases, and 11 bases separated the two germline ends. This CDR3 has 13 residues. CDR1 and CDR2 from the germline V gene are MNHNS and SASEGT. CDR3 nucleotide sequence: TGTGCCAGCAGGTACAGGGAACCCGGGGAGCTGTTTTTT. As protein: CASRYREPGELFF.

The chain employs TRBV19 and TRBJ2-1, with 9 bases identical to TRBD1. V was pared by 3 bases and J by 6 bases, with 3 bases of the junction left unmatched. This CDR3 has 14 residues. Germline values: CDR1 LNHDA, CDR2 SQIVND (reference sequence). Here the CDR3 reads CASSIRTGVNEQFF. The CDR3 nucleotides are TGTGCCAGTAGTATCAGGACAGGGGTCAATGAGCAGTTCTTC.

This sequence joins TRBV9 and TRBJ2-1; D possibly corresponds to TRBD2 (6 bases). The germline CDR1 and CDR2 sequences are SGDLS and YYNGEE. The V and J ends lost 0 bases and 3 bases respectively, with 7 bases between them. CDR3 length: 14 amino acids. Here the CDR3 reads CASSVAGVYNEQFF. The CDR3, as DNA: TGTGCCAGCAGCGTAGCGGGAGTCTACAATGAGCAGTTCTTC.

This chain joins TRBV11-2 and TRBJ2-5; D ambiguous. V lost 0 bases, J lost 5 bases, and 13 bases lay in between. The germline gives CDR1 SGHAT, CDR2 FQNNGV. The CDR3 is 15 amino acids. The CDR3, as DNA: TGTGCCAGCAGCTTAGATGTCTTCCGAGCGGAGACCCAGTACTTC. Protein: CASSLDVFRAETQYF. Variable domain in full (rest from reference TRBV11-2 and TRBJ2-5): EAGVAQSPRYKIIEKRQSVAFWCNPISGHATLYWYQQILGQGPKLLIQFQNNGVVDDSQLPKDRFSAERLKGVDSTLKIQPAKLEDSAVYLCASSLDVFRAETQYFGPGTRLLVL.

The chain employs TRBV18 and TRBJ1-3, with a possible D match to TRBD1 (5 bases). Looked up from germline, CDR1 is KGHSH and CDR2 is LQKENI. The CDR3 totals 16 residues. V dropped 0 bases and J dropped 0 bases, with 9 bases sitting between them. DNA of the CDR3: TGTGCCAGCTCACCACCGGGGGAGGTCTCTGGAAACACCATATATTTT. Translating it yields CASSPPGEVSGNTIYF.

About this clone itself: A read error may produce the germline difference seen at one junction end. The chain carries TRBV10-1 and TRBJ1-1; D call uncertain. Germline values: CDR1 WNHNN, CDR2 SYGVQD (reference sequence). The CDR3 extends over 11 amino acids. The CDR3 DNA follows: TGCGCCACCAGTATGGGCTCTGAAGCTTTCTTT. Translated, it gives CATSMGSEAFF.

The chain couples TRBV18 to TRBJ1-1; D unclear. V gave up 0 bases and J gave up 8 bases, with 7 bases separating them. Germline loops: CDR1 KGHSH, CDR2 LQKENI. The CDR3 is made up of 12 amino acids. The CDR3 nucleotides read TGTGCCAGCTCACCACCCGAGGGAGAAGCTTTCTTT. It yields the protein CASSPPEGEAFF. The full variable domain, completed using reference TRBV18 and TRBJ1-1, is NAGVMQNPRHLVRRRGQEARLRCSPMKGHSHVYWYRQLPEEGLKFMVYLQKENIIDESGMPKERFSAEFPKEGPSILRIQQVVRGDSAAYFCASSPPEGEAFFGQGTRLTVV.

The CDR3 bases are TGCGCCAGCAGCTTGGCTGCAGGAACCTCCTACGAGCAGTACTTC. Residues: CASSLAAGTSYEQYF. The chain links TRBV5-1 to TRBJ2-7; D call uncertain. The V end was cut by 0 bases, the J end by 0 bases, with 10 bases between. This CDR3 comprises 15 residues. CDR1 and CDR2 (germline): SGHRS, YFSETQ.

The chain uses TRBV4-1 and TRBJ1-4; D might be TRBD1 (5 bases). The V gene's germline CDR1 is MGHRA and CDR2 YSYEKL. This CDR3 spans 14 amino acids. Between the trimmed V and J ends, which lost 1 base and 7 bases, there was a span of 10 bases. DNA of the CDR3: TGCGCCAGCAGCCAAGCCAGGGATGGTGAAAAACTGTTTTTT. This gives the protein CASSQARDGEKLFF.

This sequence joins TRBV7-6 and TRBJ2-7; D is ambiguous. The CDR3 totals 15 residues. V lost 1 base and J 6 bases, leaving 16 bases between the germline ends. In germline, CDR1 is SGHVS, CDR2 FNYEAQ. The DNA of the CDR3 is TGTGCCAGCAGCTTAGTCGCAGGTCCCTCCCCCGAGCAGTACTTC. Translated: CASSLVAGPSPEQYF. The variable domain in full, with the rest retrieved from reference TRBV7-6 and TRBJ2-7, is GAGVSQSPRYKVTKRGQDVALRCDPISGHVSLYWYRQALGQGPEFLTYFNYEAQQDKSGLPNDRFSAERPEGSISTLTIQRTEQRDSAMYRCASSLVAGPSPEQYFGPGTRLTVT.

The chain carries TRBV9 and TRBJ2-3; 13 nucleotides match TRBD2. Germline V CDR1 and CDR2: SGDLS, YYNGEE. CDR3 length equals 17 residues. V gave up 0 bases and J gave up 2 bases; unmatched junction bases: 3. The CDR3 sequence: CASSVELAGGDTDTQYF. The CDR3 DNA is TGTGCCAGCAGCGTAGAACTAGCGGGAGGGGACACAGATACGCAGTATTTT.

The V call is TRBV7-9, the J call TRBJ1-1; no reliable D call. Germline values: CDR1 SEHNR, CDR2 FQNEAQ (reference sequence). Trimming pared 3 bases from V and 5 bases from J, leaving 7 bases between. The CDR3 contains 12 residues. The CDR3 nucleotides are TGTGCCAGCAGCTTTGCCCTAACTGAAGCTTTCTTT. This codes for CASSFALTEAFF.

V is TRBV19 and J is TRBJ2-7; D possibly corresponds to TRBD2 (6 bases). Trimming pared 4 bases from V and 3 bases from J, leaving 13 bases between. Germline-derived CDR1 and CDR2 are LNHDA and SQIVND (reference sequence). The length of the CDR3 is 14 residues. CDR3: CASSRPGLNYEQYF. The CDR3 DNA is TGTGCCAGTAGTAGACCGGGACTGAACTACGAGCAGTACTTC. Variable domain in full (rest from reference TRBV19 and TRBJ2-7): DGGITQSPKYLFRKEGQNVTLSCEQNLNHDAMYWYRQDPGQGLRLIYYSQIVNDFQKGDIAEGYSVSREKKESFPLTVTSAQKNPTAFYLCASSRPGLNYEQYFGPGTRLTVT.